Following are 20 T cell receptor beta chains from one sample sequenced in a study of cytomegalovirus exposure and HLA in healthy donors. Both 60 Vbeta primers and 13 Jbeta primers went into the PCR. Only in-frame clones appear in the TCRdb table, and some are missing; sequencing was by immunoSEQ multiplex PCR. Here the sample spans about 260,000 clones, 65% to 85% being singletons. Sequencing was carried out using PBMCs. The receptors come from a female donor in good health and CMV-seronegative.

This chain connects TRBV6-1 to TRBJ1-5; 8 positions agree with TRBD1. Germline CDR1 MNHNS, CDR2 SASEGT. With 7 bases clipped from V and 5 bases from J, the junction kept 4 bases outside the gene matches. The CDR3 is 13 amino acids. The CDR3 protein is CASKDRVDQPQHF. CDR3 in DNA: TGTGCCAGCAAGGACAGGGTCGATCAGCCCCAGCATTTT.

The chain employs TRBV4-2 and TRBJ2-6; the D is unclear. The CDR3 has 13 amino acids. Germline assignment: CDR1 LGHNA and CDR2 YNFKEQ. The CDR3 loop reads CAARFSGANVLTF. The CDR3 DNA follows: TGTGCAGCCCGATTCTCTGGGGCCAACGTCCTGACTTTC.

V and J are TRBV7-2 and TRBJ2-7, with D hard to call. The V and J ends lost 2 bases and 3 bases respectively, with 8 bases between them. Germline CDR1 is SGHTA and CDR2 is FQGNSA. CDR3 length: 13 residues. CDR3 sequence (DNA): TGTGCCAGCAGCTTATACACCCACTACGAGCAGTACTTC. It specifies CASSLYTHYEQYF.

The rearrangement uses TRBV6-1 and TRBJ1-2; no clear D gene. Germline CDR1 MNHNS, CDR2 SASEGT. This CDR3 has 14 residues. V lost 7 bases and J lost 5, with 17 bases in between. The CDR3 sequence: CASTLREGGYGYTF. The CDR3, as DNA: TGTGCCAGCACCCTGAGGGAGGGAGGATATGGCTACACCTTC.

The rearrangement uses TRBV5-6 and TRBJ2-1; TRBD2 agrees at 7 bases. The CDR3 runs 16 residues. From germline, CDR1 is SGHDT and CDR2 YYEEEE. Trimming took 2 bases from V and 6 from J; bases not matched to a gene: 11. The chain's CDR3 is CASSFQGLAVVNEQFF. The DNA for the CDR3 is TGTGCCAGCAGCTTTCAAGGGCTAGCGGTAGTCAATGAGCAGTTCTTC.

This chain links TRBV4-1 with TRBJ1-1; D uncertain. V was pared by 1 base and J by 4 bases, with 10 bases between. The CDR3 extends over 14 amino acids. Germline-derived CDR1 and CDR2 are MGHRA and YSYEKL. CDR3 bases: TGCGCCAGCAGCCAAGTAGTCATTTCCACTGAAGCTTTCTTT. Translation gives CASSQVVISTEAFF.

The rearrangement uses TRBV15 and TRBJ1-1; possibly TRBD1 for D (5 bases). Germline values: CDR1 LNHNV, CDR2 YYDKDF (reference sequence). The CDR3 runs to 14 residues. The ends were cut back, 9 bases at V and 4 bases at J, with 18 bases in the middle. The chain's CDR3 is CATGRAGVGTEAFF. In DNA, the CDR3 is TGTGCCACAGGGAGGGCGGGGGTGGGCACTGAAGCTTTCTTT.

In its sample, this clone was seen once. V and J are TRBV19 and TRBJ2-7; D gene unclear. The germline gives CDR1 LNHDA, CDR2 SQIVND (reference sequence). Trimming pared 8 bases from V and 3 bases from J, leaving 23 bases between. This CDR3 is built from 16 residues. This chain's CDR3 is CASPPVLAPDDYEQYF. CDR3 bases: TGTGCCAGTCCCCCCGTCTTGGCCCCAGATGACTACGAGCAGTACTTC.

The rearrangement links TRBV27 to TRBJ2-1, with 11 positions matching TRBD2. Germline-derived CDR1 and CDR2 are MNHEY and SMNVEV (reference sequence). The CDR3 is made up of 16 amino acids. J was trimmed by 4 bases and V by 6 bases; bases with no gene match: 8. Here the CDR3 DNA reads TGTGCCAGCAGGACTAGCGGGAACCCCTCATACAATGAGCAGTTCTTC. Translated: CASRTSGNPSYNEQFF.

To note about this clone: Other DNA sequences in the same sample also yield this CDR3. This chain's CDR3 is CASSLTGGNQPQHF. CDR3 bases: TGTGCCAGCAGTTTGACAGGGGGCAATCAGCCCCAGCATTTT. The chain employs TRBV28 and TRBJ1-5; 8 positions match TRBD1. J was trimmed by 2 bases and V by 3 bases; bases with no gene match: 0. CDR1 MDHEN and CDR2 SYDVKM come from the germline V gene. CDR3 length: 14 residues.

In this sample, this clone turned up a few times. V is TRBV6-1 and J is TRBJ2-3; 10 positions agree with TRBD2. The CDR3 is 15 amino acids. Unmatched junction bases numbered 5, after V lost 2 bases and J lost 6 bases. Germline loops: CDR1 MNHNS, CDR2 SASEGT. The CDR3 loop is CASSEQAGGPDTQYF. Written as DNA, the CDR3 is TGTGCCAGCAGTGAACAAGCGGGAGGGCCGGATACGCAGTATTTT.

The chain couples TRBV7-9 to TRBJ1-1; unclear D gene. The CDR3 has 12 amino acids. Trimming took 4 bases from V and 7 from J, leaving 10 bases between them. Germline CDR1 is SEHNR and CDR2 is FQNEAQ (reference sequence). In DNA form, the CDR3 reads TGTGCCAGCAGCTCCCTCCTAAATGAAGCTTTCTTT. It encodes CASSSLLNEAFF.

This clone was counted only a few times. The chain uses TRBV27 and TRBJ1-1, with 8 bases fitting TRBD1. This CDR3 has 14 residues. Germline V lookup: CDR1 MNHEY, CDR2 SMNVEV (reference sequence). Trimming removed 3 bases from V and 6 bases from J; junction bases left unmatched: 6. The CDR3 here is CASSLKPGQAEAFF. Written as DNA, the CDR3 is TGTGCCAGCAGTTTGAAACCGGGACAGGCTGAAGCTTTCTTT.

V usage is TRBV5-1 and J usage is TRBJ1-1, with D possibly being TRBD1 (5 bases). With 0 bases removed from V and 6 bases from J, the gap between germline ends came to 15 bases. The CDR3 totals 15 residues. Per the germline V gene, CDR1 is SGHRS and CDR2 is YFSETQ. This CDR3 reads CASSLAGGGSAEAFF. In nucleotides, the CDR3 is TGCGCCAGCAGCTTGGCCGGGGGTGGCAGCGCTGAAGCTTTCTTT.

J is TRBJ2-6 and V is TRBV10-3; 8 bases are a match to TRBD1. The length of the CDR3 is 15 residues. J gave up 3 bases and V 4 bases, and 2 bases lay outside the gene matches. The V gene's germline CDR1 is ENHRY and CDR2 SYGVKD. CDR3 sequence reads: CAISATGVGANVLTF. The CDR3 bases are TGTGCCATCAGTGCGACAGGGGTTGGGGCCAACGTCCTGACTTTC.

The chain recombines TRBV19 with TRBJ2-7; perhaps TRBD1 as D (6 bases). CDR3 length equals 15 residues. Germline CDR1 and CDR2: LNHDA and SQIVND (reference sequence). Trimming shortened V by 5 bases and J by 4 bases, and 18 bases separated the two germline ends. The CDR3 DNA is TGTGCCAGTAGTCAGCAGGGGCCGGGTGAATACGAGCAGTACTTC. Translated, it gives CASSQQGPGEYEQYF.

The chain carries TRBV2 and TRBJ2-4; the D gene is possibly TRBD2 (5 bases). Trimming removed 3 bases at V and 0 bases at J, with 15 bases between. This CDR3 has 17 residues. The germline V gene encodes CDR1 SNHLY and CDR2 FYNNEI. The CDR3 coding sequence is TGTGCCAGCAGTGACTATATGGGCGGGCCAGCCAAAAACATTCAGTACTTC. It codes for CASSDYMGGPAKNIQYF. The full variable domain, its missing parts supplied by reference TRBV2 and TRBJ2-4, is EPEVTQTPSHQVTQMGQEVILRCVPISNHLYFYWYRQILGQKVEFLVSFYNNEISEKSEIFDDQFSVERPDGSNFTLKIRSTKLEDSAMYFCASSDYMGGPAKNIQYFGAGTRLSVL.

Only a few counts were recorded for this clone. The chain carries TRBV7-9 and TRBJ1-1; the D is unclear. The CDR3 is made up of 12 amino acids. The V end lost 10 bases, the J end lost 7 bases, and 16 bases lay between the germline ends. Germline CDR1 and CDR2: SEHNR and FQNEAQ (reference sequence). Here the CDR3 reads CATSPMSVEAFF. In DNA, the CDR3 is TGTGCCACCTCCCCGATGAGCGTTGAAGCTTTCTTT.

The genes are TRBV28 and TRBJ2-7; 8 nucleotides align to TRBD1. In germline, CDR1 is MDHEN, CDR2 SYDVKM. The ends lost 8 bases at V and 3 bases at J; junction bases unmatched: 3. The CDR3 length is 12 residues. The CDR3 DNA follows: TGTGCCAGCCGGGACAGGAACTACGAGCAGTACTTC. As protein: CASRDRNYEQYF.

The CDR3 here is CSVGTSGSFGELFF. The CDR3 bases are TGCAGCGTCGGGACTAGCGGGTCTTTCGGGGAGCTGTTTTTT. The rearrangement joins TRBV29-1 to TRBJ2-2, with 12 positions matching TRBD2. From germline, CDR1 is SQVTM and CDR2 ANQGSEA. The V gene end was trimmed by 6 bases and the J gene end by 7 bases; junction bases not matched to a gene: 6. The CDR3 contains 14 residues.